The TCR beta chain described here comes from a study of blood T cells in healthy people across ages. Study results and limitations: With unsorted PBMCs, a conclusive comparison of naive versus antigen-experienced cells was not possible.

This clonotype was counted only a few times. Antigen specificity is unknown. The use of a sample-barcoded 5' primer and a J-beta primer mix characterized a second PCR of about 7 to 12 cycles. Each CDR3 protein gets one entry after TCRdb re-called the 5' RACE reads with MiXCR. Counted here are about 800,000 distinct CDR3 sequences, around 25% occurring once; the ten biggest clones make up under 4.5%. The CDR3 runs to 13 residues. The V gene's germline CDR1 is LNHDA and CDR2 SQIVND (reference sequence). This sample also belongs to another study, concerning T cells of mothers and their children. That study adds: No T cell clones of persistent microchimeric origin were detected.

This receptor was obtained from a boy younger than 18 in good health. The rearrangement joins TRBV19 to TRBJ2-5; TRBD2 aligns across 10 bases. The J call is doubtful: the DNA matches TRBJ2-1 better. The specimen was blood. The CDR3 sequence: CASTLAGDNEQFF. CDR3 coding DNA: TGTGCCAGTACGCTAGCGGGAGACAATGAGCAGTTCTTC.